This paragraph covers one T cell receptor beta chain sequence. Its antigen is not known. The sample originates from a study of cytomegalovirus exposure and HLA in healthy donors. Notes on the study in general: It was about 150 TCR beta chains that were listed as cytomegalovirus-associated. Researchers left out some V segments, among them TRBV6-2 and TRBV6-3, as indistinguishable.

Primers for the PCR totalled 60 Vbeta and 13 Jbeta. Only in-frame clones appear in the TCRdb table, and some are missing; sequencing was by immunoSEQ multiplex PCR. Of some 130,000 clones in the sample, 70% to 75% are singletons; the top ten hold under 8.5%. The CDR3 totals 12 residues. Deletions cut 0 bases from V and 12 bases from J, with 9 bases between. Germline V CDR1 and CDR2: SEHNR, FQNEAQ (reference sequence). The sequence was collected from a male donor in good health and CMV-seronegative. The chain couples TRBV7-9 to TRBJ2-1; possibly TRBD2 for D (5 bases). The sequenced sample consisted of PBMCs. CDR3 nucleotides: TGTGCCAGCAGCTTAGCGGAGGTAGGGCAGTTCTTC. This encodes CASSLAEVGQFF. The complete variable domain, with remaining parts taken from reference TRBV7-9 and TRBJ2-1, reads DTGVSQNPRHKITKRGQNVTFRCDPISEHNRLYWYRQTLGQGPEFLTYFQNEAQLEKSRLLSDRFSAERPKGSFSTLEIQRTEQGDSAMYLCASSLAEVGQFFGPGTRLTVL.